This entry lists 25 T cell receptor beta chains sequenced from one sample in a study of T cell responses to AZD1222 COVID-19 vaccine. Data came from immunoSEQ multiplex PCR; TCRdb stores just in-frame clones and leaves some out. Among about 180,000 clones listed, 70% to 90% were seen once. This specimen was peripheral blood, taken on day 0 of AZD1222 vaccination. The receptors derive from an adult in good health.

The chain links TRBV4-3 to TRBJ2-7; 8 bases align to TRBD1. Germline values: CDR1 LGHNA, CDR2 YSLEER. V shed 4 bases and J 5 bases; nucleotides not matched to a gene: 10. CDR3 length equals 15 residues. The CDR3 bases are TGCGCCAGCAGCCCCCAGGGGCAGGGGGCACACGAGCAGTACTTC. It is translated as CASSPQGQGAHEQYF.

The rearrangement joins TRBV27 to TRBJ1-4; D is ambiguous. The CDR3 totals 13 residues. The V gene lost 4 bases and the J gene lost 3 bases, with 6 bases spanning the gap. Germline values: CDR1 MNHEY, CDR2 SMNVEV (reference sequence). The CDR3 region is CASSSIPNEKLFF. DNA of the CDR3: TGTGCCAGCAGTTCTATACCTAATGAAAAACTGTTTTTT.

V is TRBV5-6 and J is TRBJ2-2; D is perhaps TRBD1 or TRBD2 (6 bases each). The CDR3 is 17 residues long. V was shortened by 0 bases and J by 6 bases, with 18 bases between the two germline ends. The germline gives CDR1 SGHDT, CDR2 YYEEEE. CDR3 DNA sequence: TGTGCCAGCAGCTTGGCGGACCTGGGGGGCGCGTCCGGGGAGCTGTTTTTT. Translated, it gives CASSLADLGGASGELFF.

This clone was seen a single time. The chain recombines TRBV6-6 with TRBJ1-2; 11 positions agree with TRBD1. CDR1 is MNHNY and CDR2 is SVGAGI in the germline V gene (reference sequence). V lost 2 bases, J lost 8 bases, and 4 bases stayed unmatched. The CDR3 sequence is 14 residues long. The CDR3 DNA follows: TGTGCCAGCAGTTACCTGGGACAGGGGGGCGGCTACACCTTC. It is translated as CASSYLGQGGGYTF.

The chain couples TRBV14 to TRBJ1-5; D might be TRBD1 (6 bases). V was trimmed by 6 bases and J by 2 bases, leaving 17 bases between them. Per the germline V gene, CDR1 is SGHDN and CDR2 is FVKESK. The CDR3 sequence is 16 residues long. This chain's CDR3 is CASSKIRTVGNQPQHF. DNA for the CDR3: TGTGCCAGCAGTAAAATACGGACAGTTGGCAATCAGCCCCAGCATTTT.

The rearrangement joins TRBV11-3 to TRBJ2-6; no firm D call. The length of the CDR3 is 17 residues. Germline CDR1 and CDR2: SGHNT and YENEEA. Trimming shortened V by 5 bases and J by 0 bases, and 14 bases separated the two germline ends. CDR3 amino acids: CASSPGGVSSGANVLTF. The CDR3 DNA follows: TGTGCCAGCAGCCCCGGTGGGGTAAGCTCTGGGGCCAACGTCCTGACTTTC.

A few counts support this clone. The gene calls are TRBV28 and TRBJ1-2; D remains unclear. The length of the CDR3 is 12 residues. Trimming stripped 7 bases from V and 1 base from J, with 7 bases between. Looked up from germline, CDR1 is MDHEN and CDR2 is SYDVKM. This CDR3 is CASMTLNYGYTF. CDR3 nucleotides: TGTGCCAGCATGACGCTTAACTATGGCTACACCTTC.

V is TRBV29-1 and J is TRBJ1-5, with D perhaps TRBD1 (5 bases). Germline CDR1 and CDR2: SQVTM and ANQGSEA. CDR3 length equals 14 residues. V shed 3 bases and J shed 0 bases, with 9 bases lying between them. The CDR3 loop is CSVEKGYSNQPQHF. CDR3 sequence (DNA): TGCAGCGTTGAGAAGGGGTATAGCAATCAGCCCCAGCATTTT.

J is TRBJ2-7 and V is TRBV14; TRBD1 is a possible D gene (5 bases). Trimming took 5 bases from V and 3 from J, leaving 11 bases between them. The CDR3 has 13 residues. From germline, CDR1 is SGHDN and CDR2 FVKESK. CDR3 sequence reads: CASSFGHLYEQYF. For the CDR3, the DNA is TGTGCCAGCAGCTTCGGACACCTCTACGAGCAGTACTTC. Filled out from reference TRBV14 and TRBJ2-7, the complete variable domain reads EAGVTQFPSHSVIEKGQTVTLRCDPISGHDNLYWYRRVMGKEIKFLLHFVKESKQDESGMPNNRFLAERTGGTYSTLKVQPAELEDSGVYFCASSFGHLYEQYFGPGTRLTVT.

V and J are TRBV13 and TRBJ1-1; no clear D gene. The V and J ends lost 2 bases and 0 bases respectively, with 10 bases between them. CDR1 is PRHDT and CDR2 is FYEKMQ in the germline V gene (reference sequence). The CDR3 covers 15 residues. As DNA, the CDR3 is TGTGCCAGCAGCTTATCGCTAGGCCTGAACACTGAAGCTTTCTTT. It is translated as CASSLSLGLNTEAFF.

The rearrangement uses TRBV28 and TRBJ1-5, with 10 bases matching TRBD1. The germline gives CDR1 MDHEN, CDR2 SYDVKM. After removal of 6 bases from V and 2 bases from J, the junction contained 13 bases not matched to a gene. The CDR3 loop spans 18 amino acids. The CDR3 loop is CASRVTGGGGRGNQPQHF. In nucleotides, the CDR3 is TGTGCCAGCAGGGTGACAGGGGGCGGTGGACGGGGCAATCAGCCCCAGCATTTT.

The V gene is TRBV7-6, the J gene TRBJ2-2; 7 nucleotides line up with TRBD2. Germline CDR1 is SGHVS and CDR2 is FNYEAQ. This CDR3 is 15 amino acids long. V shed 3 bases, J shed 4 bases, and the junction held 5 bases outside the gene matches. The CDR3 DNA sequence: TGTGCCAGCAGCTTGGGAGGGGTTGGCACCGGGGAGCTGTTTTTT. It translates to CASSLGGVGTGELFF.

The rearrangement uses TRBV21-1 and TRBJ2-7; the table's D gene call, TRBD1, was not cross checked with the DNA. TRBV21-1 is listed as a pseudogene. This CDR3 region has 17 residues. CDR3 protein: CAIDTSKPGQRGYEQYF. Here the CDR3 DNA reads TGTGCCATCGATACAAGCAAACCGGGACAGAGGGGGTACGAGCAGTACTTC.

The rearrangement uses TRBV30 and TRBJ1-3; no clear D. V lost 5 bases, J lost 0 bases, and 8 bases lay in between. Germline V gene data show CDR1 as GTSNPN and CDR2 as SVGIG (reference sequence). The CDR3 consists of 13 residues. The CDR3 DNA reads TGTGCCTGGGGCTTTAGCTCTGGAAACACCATATATTTT. Translated, it gives CAWGFSSGNTIYF.

The chain has TRBV7-3 and TRBJ1-1; D possibly corresponds to TRBD1 (6 bases). Per the germline V gene, CDR1 is SGHTA and CDR2 is FQGTGA. Between the trimmed V and J ends, which lost 2 bases and 2 bases, there was a span of 9 bases. CDR3 size: 14 residues. The CDR3: CASSLWDTNTEAFF. The CDR3 region has the DNA TGTGCCAGCAGCTTATGGGACACCAACACTGAAGCTTTCTTT.

The gene calls are TRBV5-6 and TRBJ2-3; D uncertain. The V and J ends lost 4 bases and 0 bases respectively, with 12 bases between them. Per germline, CDR1 SGHDT and CDR2 YYEEEE. The CDR3 consists of 15 residues. CDR3 loop: CASSGSPSSTDTQYF. CDR3 sequence (DNA): TGTGCCAGCAGCGGCAGCCCCTCTAGCACAGATACGCAGTATTTT.

This chain uses TRBV6-4 with TRBJ1-2; D ambiguous. Between the trimmed V and J ends, which lost 9 bases and 4 bases, there was a span of 18 bases. Germline values: CDR1 MRHNA, CDR2 SNTAGT. CDR3 length: 14 residues. This chain's CDR3 is CASLDGALSYGYTF. In nucleotides, the CDR3 is TGTGCCAGTCTAGACGGAGCCTTATCCTATGGCTACACCTTC.

This sequence joins TRBV29-1 and TRBJ2-1; tentatively, D is TRBD1 (5 bases). Germline lookup yields CDR1 SQVTM and CDR2 ANQGSEA. This CDR3 has 12 amino acids. With 4 bases removed from V and 4 bases from J, the gap between germline ends came to 8 bases. CDR3 nucleotide sequence: TGCAGCGTTGGACAGCCTTACAATGAGCAGTTCTTC. This sequence encodes CSVGQPYNEQFF.

The gene calls are TRBV29-1 and TRBJ2-7; TRBD1 matches 7 bases. CDR1 and CDR2 (germline): SQVTM, ANQGSEA. J was trimmed by 3 bases and V by 7 bases; bases with no gene match: 6. This CDR3 region has 12 residues. The CDR3 DNA reads TGCAGCGCCGTGACAGGGAGCTACGAGCAGTACTTC. Amino acids: CSAVTGSYEQYF.

A few counts support this clone. The chain couples TRBV10-1 to TRBJ2-7; D gene unclear. The CDR3 covers 13 residues. Germline V gives CDR1 WNHNN, CDR2 SYGVQD (reference sequence). Trimming removed 3 bases at V and 1 base at J, with 7 bases between. In DNA form, the CDR3 reads TGCGCCAGCAGTGATGCAGGTTCCTACGAGCAGTACTTC. It translates to CASSDAGSYEQYF.

This chain connects TRBV18 to TRBJ1-5; TRBD1 might be the D (6 bases). V lost 3 bases and J lost 5, with 20 bases in between. CDR3 length: 17 amino acids. CDR1 is KGHSH and CDR2 is LQKENI in the germline V gene. For the CDR3, the DNA is TGTGCCAGCTCACCTCGGGGGCTTAGCGGTGCGGATCAGCCCCAGCATTTT. Translation: CASSPRGLSGADQPQHF.

This chain uses TRBV27 with TRBJ1-5; TRBD1 agrees at 7 bases. CDR1 is MNHEY, CDR2 SMNVEV, per germline (reference sequence). The V gene end was trimmed by 3 bases and the J gene end by 9 bases; junction bases not matched to a gene: 11. The CDR3 is 15 amino acids. The CDR3 bases are TGTGCCAGCAGTTTTAGGTGGGACAGCGGCTGGCCCCAGCATTTT. This sequence encodes CASSFRWDSGWPQHF.

The V gene is TRBV3-1 (or the pseudogene TRBV3-2), the J gene TRBJ1-4; TRBD1 might be the D (6 bases). The CDR3 has 14 residues. Germline values: CDR1 LGHDT, CDR2 YNNKEL (reference sequence). Trimming shortened V by 5 bases and J by 4 bases, and 11 bases separated the two germline ends. The CDR3 loop is CASSSGQYNEKLFF. The DNA for the CDR3 is TGTGCCAGCAGCTCTGGACAGTATAATGAAAAACTGTTTTTT.

V usage is TRBV2 and J usage is TRBJ2-3; tentative D call: TRBD1 (5 bases). V was shortened by 5 bases and J by 0 bases, with 12 bases between the two germline ends. The CDR3 covers 15 residues. Per the germline V gene, CDR1 is SNHLY and CDR2 is FYNNEI. CDR3 nucleotide sequence: TGTGCCAGCAGTATTCAGGGATCCAGCACAGATACGCAGTATTTT. Residues: CASSIQGSSTDTQYF.

The sample holds a few counts of this clone. A read error may produce the germline difference seen at one junction end. The chain links TRBV6-2 or TRBV6-3 to TRBJ2-7; 9 positions agree with TRBD1. This CDR3 has 11 amino acids. The germline V gene encodes CDR1 MNHEY and CDR2 SVGEGT. CDR3 protein: CASSDFTGGHF. The CDR3 DNA is TGTGCCAGCAGTGACTTCACAGGGGGCCACTTC.